This T cell receptor beta chain was profiled in a study of T cell repertoires in cytomegalovirus infection. For the study at large: Through public TCR beta signatures, both CMV infection and matching HLA type were indicated. Findings and limits, study-wide: Summed frequency of shared TCR beta families picked out CMV carriers who also had the relevant HLA.

The CDR3 length is 14 residues. In germline, CDR1 is MDHEN, CDR2 SYDVKM. The J segment lost 3 bases and the V segment lost 5 bases, leaving 1 base of the junction unmatched. TCRdb ran MiXCR on the reads and lists one entry per CDR3 protein. This table holds around 260,000 distinct CDR3 sequences, roughly 25% found once. This clonotype was counted a few times. Its specificity is not known. The sample consisted of PBMCs. The receptor was derived from a human donor in good health (CMV status not recorded). Some clones in this sample may be carry-over from other donors' samples. The chain employs TRBV28 and TRBJ1-6, with 7 bases identical to TRBD1. The CDR3 here is CASSRDSYNSPLHF. The CDR3 region has the DNA TGTGCCAGCAGTCGGGACAGCTATAATTCACCCCTCCACTTT.